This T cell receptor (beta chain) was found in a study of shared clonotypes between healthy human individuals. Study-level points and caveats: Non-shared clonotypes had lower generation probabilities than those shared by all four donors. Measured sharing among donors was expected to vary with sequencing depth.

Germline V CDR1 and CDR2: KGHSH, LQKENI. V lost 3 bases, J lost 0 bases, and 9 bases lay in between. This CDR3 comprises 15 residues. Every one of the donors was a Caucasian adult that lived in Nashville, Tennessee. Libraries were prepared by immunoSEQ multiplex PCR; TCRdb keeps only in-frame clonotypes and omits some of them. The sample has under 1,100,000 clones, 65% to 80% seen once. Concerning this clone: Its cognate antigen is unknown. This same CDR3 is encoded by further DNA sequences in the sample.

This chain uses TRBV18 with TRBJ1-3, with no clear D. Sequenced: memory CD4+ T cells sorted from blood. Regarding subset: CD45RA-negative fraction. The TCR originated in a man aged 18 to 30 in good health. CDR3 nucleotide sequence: TGTGCCAGCTCACCTACACAAGGCTCTGGAAACACCATATATTTT. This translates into CASSPTQGSGNTIYF.